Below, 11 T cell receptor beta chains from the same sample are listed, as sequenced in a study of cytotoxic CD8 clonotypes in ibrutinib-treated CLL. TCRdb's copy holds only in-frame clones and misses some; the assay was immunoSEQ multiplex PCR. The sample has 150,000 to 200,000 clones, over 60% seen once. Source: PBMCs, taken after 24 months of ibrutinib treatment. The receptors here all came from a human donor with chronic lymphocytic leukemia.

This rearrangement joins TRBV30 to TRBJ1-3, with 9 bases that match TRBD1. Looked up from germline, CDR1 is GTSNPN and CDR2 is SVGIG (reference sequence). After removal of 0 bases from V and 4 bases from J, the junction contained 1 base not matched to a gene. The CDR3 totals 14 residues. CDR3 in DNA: TGTGCCTGGAGTGTACAGGGGGCAGGAAACACCATATATTTT. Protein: CAWSVQGAGNTIYF.

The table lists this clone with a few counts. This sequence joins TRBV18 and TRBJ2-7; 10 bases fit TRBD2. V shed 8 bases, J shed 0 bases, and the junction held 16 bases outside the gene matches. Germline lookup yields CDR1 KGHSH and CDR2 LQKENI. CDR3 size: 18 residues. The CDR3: CASGRSRTSGYSSYEQYF. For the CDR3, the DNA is TGTGCCAGCGGACGAAGTCGGACTAGCGGCTATAGCTCCTACGAGCAGTACTTC.

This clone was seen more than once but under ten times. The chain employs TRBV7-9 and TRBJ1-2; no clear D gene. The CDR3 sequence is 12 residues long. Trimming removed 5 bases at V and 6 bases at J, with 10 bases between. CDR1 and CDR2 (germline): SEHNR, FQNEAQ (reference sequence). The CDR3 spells CASSAMRDGYTF. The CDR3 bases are TGTGCCAGCAGCGCGATGAGGGATGGCTACACCTTC.

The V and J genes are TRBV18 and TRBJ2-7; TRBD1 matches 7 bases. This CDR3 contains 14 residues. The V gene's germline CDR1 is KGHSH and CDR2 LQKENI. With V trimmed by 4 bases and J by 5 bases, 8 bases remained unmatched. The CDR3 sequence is CASSLLDRVDEQYF. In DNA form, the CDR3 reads TGTGCCAGCTCACTACTCGACAGGGTCGACGAGCAGTACTTC.

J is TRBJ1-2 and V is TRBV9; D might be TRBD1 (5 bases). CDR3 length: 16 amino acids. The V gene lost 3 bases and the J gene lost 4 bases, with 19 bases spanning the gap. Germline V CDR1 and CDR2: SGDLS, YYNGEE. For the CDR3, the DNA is TGTGCCAGCAGCGGAGGACAAGGCGGACCAGGCTATGGCTACACCTTC. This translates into CASSGGQGGPGYGYTF. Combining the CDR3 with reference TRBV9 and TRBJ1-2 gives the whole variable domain DSGVTQTPKHLITATGQRVTLRCSPRSGDLSVYWYQQSLDQGLQFLIQYYNGEERAKGNILERFSAQQFPDLHSELNLSSLELGDSALYFCASSGGQGGPGYGYTFGSGTRLTVV.

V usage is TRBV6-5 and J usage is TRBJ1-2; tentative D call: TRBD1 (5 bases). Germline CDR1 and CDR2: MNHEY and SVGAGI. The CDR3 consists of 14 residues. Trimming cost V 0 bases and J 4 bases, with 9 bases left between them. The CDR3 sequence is CASSYSRGIYGYTF. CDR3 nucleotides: TGTGCCAGCAGTTACTCTAGGGGAATCTATGGCTACACCTTC.

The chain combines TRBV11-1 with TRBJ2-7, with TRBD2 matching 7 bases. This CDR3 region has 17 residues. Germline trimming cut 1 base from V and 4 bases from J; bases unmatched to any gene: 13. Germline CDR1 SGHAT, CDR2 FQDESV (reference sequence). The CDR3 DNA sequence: TGTGCCAGCAGCTTAGGATCACAAGGCGGGACTACATACGAGCAGTACTTC. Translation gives CASSLGSQGGTTYEQYF.

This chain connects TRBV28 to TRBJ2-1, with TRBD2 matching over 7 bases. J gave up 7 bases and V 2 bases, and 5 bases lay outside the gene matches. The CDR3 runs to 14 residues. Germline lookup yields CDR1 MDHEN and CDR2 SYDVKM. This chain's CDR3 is CASSLRTSLNEQFF. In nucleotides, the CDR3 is TGTGCCAGCAGTTTAAGGACTAGTTTGAATGAGCAGTTCTTC.

The CDR3 bases are TGTGCGTCGAGCCAGGGGAATCAGCCCCAGCATTTT. Its protein product is CASSQGNQPQHF. J is TRBJ1-5 and V is TRBV19, with TRBD1 as a possible D gene (6 bases). The CDR3 sequence is 12 residues long. The germline V gene has CDR1 LNHDA and CDR2 SQIVND (reference sequence).

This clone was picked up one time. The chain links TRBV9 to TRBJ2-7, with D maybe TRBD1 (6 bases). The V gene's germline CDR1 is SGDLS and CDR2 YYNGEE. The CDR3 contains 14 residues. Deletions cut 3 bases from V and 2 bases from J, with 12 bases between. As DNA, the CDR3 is TGTGCCAGCAGCGAGGGGGTCTGGCCCTACGAGCAGTACTTC. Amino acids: CASSEGVWPYEQYF.

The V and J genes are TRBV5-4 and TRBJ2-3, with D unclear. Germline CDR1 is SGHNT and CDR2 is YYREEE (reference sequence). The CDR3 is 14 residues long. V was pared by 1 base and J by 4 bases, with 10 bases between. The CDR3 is CASSLLVGPDTQYF. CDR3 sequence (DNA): TGTGCCAGCAGCTTGTTGGTGGGCCCAGATACGCAGTATTTT. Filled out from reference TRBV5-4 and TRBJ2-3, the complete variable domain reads ETGVTQSPTHLIKTRGQQVTLRCSSQSGHNTVSWYQQALGQGPQFIFQYYREEENGRGNFPPRFSGLQFPNYSSELNVNALELDDSALYLCASSLLVGPDTQYFGPGTRLTVL.